These 5 T cell receptor beta chains share one sample of origin, sequenced in a study of OX40 agonist ivuxolimab in advanced cancers. The method was immunoSEQ multiplex PCR; TCRdb's version includes in-frame clones alone and lacks a portion of them. The sample consists of some 74,000 clones, roughly 94% of them appearing once. Here the sequenced sample was CD4+ or CD8+ T cells sorted from blood, taken in a trial of the OX40 agonist ivuxolimab. These receptors originate from an adult with an advanced solid tumor such as melanoma, head and neck, liver or kidney cancer.

This chain's CDR3 is CASSPEAGGPETQYF. The CDR3 nucleotides are TGTGCCAGCAGCCCCGAAGCGGGAGGGCCGGAGACCCAGTACTTC. This chain joins TRBV9 and TRBJ2-5, with TRBD2 matching over 10 bases. The CDR3 runs 15 residues. The germline gives CDR1 SGDLS, CDR2 YYNGEE. V dropped 4 bases and J dropped 5; count of bases not matched to a gene: 8.

The J gene is TRBJ2-7, the V gene TRBV28, with D maybe TRBD1 (6 bases). The CDR3 has 14 residues. The ends were cut back, 2 bases at V and 5 bases at J, with 13 bases in the middle. Germline V gene data show CDR1 as MDHEN and CDR2 as SYDVKM. The CDR3 reads CASSLRQGTDEQYF. The DNA of the CDR3 is TGTGCCAGCAGTTTAAGGCAGGGGACCGACGAGCAGTACTTC.

The V and J genes are TRBV7-9 and TRBJ2-5, with a possible D match to TRBD2 (6 bases). V lost 0 bases, J lost 2 bases, and 10 bases lay in between. Germline V CDR1 and CDR2: SEHNR, FQNEAQ (reference sequence). The CDR3 extends over 15 amino acids. CDR3 sequence (DNA): TGTGCCAGCAGCTTAGCCGTTGGGGGGCAAGAGACCCAGTACTTC. Its translation is CASSLAVGGQETQYF.

The CDR3 is CASRDRGPEAFF. CDR3 nucleotide sequence: TGTGCCAGCAGAGACAGGGGCCCTGAAGCTTTCTTT. V is TRBV27 and J is TRBJ1-1, with TRBD1 identical over 8 bases. CDR1 MNHEY and CDR2 SMNVEV come from the germline V gene (reference sequence). This CDR3 has 12 residues. J gave up 6 bases and V 6 bases, and 3 bases lay outside the gene matches.

The chain is built from TRBV9 and TRBJ2-1; D not resolved. V shed 0 bases and J shed 9 bases, with 13 bases lying between them. The length of the CDR3 is 14 residues. The germline gives CDR1 SGDLS, CDR2 YYNGEE. CDR3 sequence reads: CASSVASAVGEQFF. CDR3 DNA: TGTGCCAGCAGCGTAGCCTCCGCGGTTGGTGAGCAGTTCTTC.